Shown below are 10 T cell receptor beta chains from a single sample sequenced in a study of shared clonotypes between healthy human individuals. Assay: immunoSEQ multiplex PCR; the TCRdb copy retains only in-frame clones and omits some. This sample yields millions of clones, of which around nine tenths are seen a single time; roughly 0.14% belongs to the top ten. The sample consisted of naive CD4+ T cells sorted from blood. Described subset: CD45RA+ positively selected. These receptors all stem from a young man in good health.

Written as DNA, the CDR3 is TGTGCCAGCAGACAAACGACGACATTTCTGGAAGAGACCCAGTACTTC. Residues: CASRQTTTFLEETQYF. This chain joins TRBV11-2 and TRBJ2-5; D unclear. This CDR3 region has 16 residues. V lost 6 bases and J 3 bases, leaving 20 bases between the germline ends. The germline V gene has CDR1 SGHAT and CDR2 FQNNGV. Looking up the rest from reference TRBV11-2 and TRBJ2-5 gives the full variable domain: EAGVAQSPRYKIIEKRQSVAFWCNPISGHATLYWYQQILGQGPKLLIQFQNNGVVDDSQLPKDRFSAERLKGVDSTLKIQPAKLEDSAVYLCASRQTTTFLEETQYFGPGTRLLVL.

The chain is built from TRBV18 and TRBJ2-2; no clear D gene. Trimming cost V 1 base and J 9 bases, with 3 bases left between them. CDR1 and CDR2 from the germline V gene are KGHSH and LQKENI. CDR3 length: 11 amino acids. The CDR3 here is CASSPQRELFF. Written as DNA, the CDR3 is TGTGCCAGCTCACCACAGCGGGAGCTGTTTTTT.

V gene TRBV7-2 combines with J gene TRBJ1-1; D might be TRBD1 (5 bases). Trimming removed 0 bases at V and 7 bases at J, with 9 bases between. Germline CDR1 is SGHTA and CDR2 is FQGNSA. This CDR3 spans 13 amino acids. The CDR3 DNA follows: TGTGCCAGCAGCTTAGCAGGGGCCGGTGAAGCTTTCTTT. This translates into CASSLAGAGEAFF. Full variable domain (missing parts from reference TRBV7-2 and TRBJ1-1): GAGVSQSPSNKVTEKGKDVELRCDPISGHTALYWYRQSLGQGLEFLIYFQGNSAPDKSGLPSDRFSAERTGGSVSTLTIQRTQQEDSAVYLCASSLAGAGEAFFGQGTRLTVV.

The chain uses TRBV18 and TRBJ1-1; D remains unclear. Germline loops: CDR1 KGHSH, CDR2 LQKENI. V was shortened by 0 bases and J by 11 bases, with 13 bases between the two germline ends. CDR3 length: 13 residues. The CDR3 sequence: CASSPPGKPEAFF. CDR3 in DNA: TGTGCCAGCTCACCACCGGGCAAGCCAGAGGCTTTCTTT.

The rearrangement joins TRBV28 to TRBJ2-2, with D perhaps being TRBD1 or TRBD2 (6 bases each). In germline, CDR1 is MDHEN, CDR2 SYDVKM. Trimming took 4 bases from V and 4 from J, leaving 13 bases between them. The CDR3 contains 15 residues. In DNA form, the CDR3 reads TGTGCCAGCAGTTCAGGGGAGGTGGGCACCGGGGAGCTGTTTTTT. This gives the protein CASSSGEVGTGELFF.

The V gene is TRBV25-1, the J gene TRBJ2-5; TRBD2 matches 7 bases. The germline V gene encodes CDR1 MGHDK and CDR2 SYGVNS. Trimming removed 3 bases from V and 2 bases from J; junction bases left unmatched: 9. This CDR3 has 16 amino acids. The CDR3 loop is CASSDWVGGGQETQYF. As DNA, the CDR3 is TGTGCCAGCAGTGATTGGGTTGGGGGGGGACAAGAGACCCAGTACTTC.

The V gene is TRBV25-1, the J gene TRBJ1-1; TRBD1 matches at 8 bases. The CDR3 totals 16 residues. Germline V gene sequence: CDR1 MGHDK, CDR2 SYGVNS. V shed 3 bases and J 0 bases; nucleotides not matched to a gene: 6. The CDR3 DNA reads TGTGCCAGCAGTGACCCGGACAGGGTTTTGAACACTGAAGCTTTCTTT. The encoded protein is CASSDPDRVLNTEAFF.

The chain combines TRBV5-1 with TRBJ2-5, with TRBD1 matching over 9 bases. Germline assignment: CDR1 SGHRS and CDR2 YFSETQ. The CDR3 length is 14 residues. V shed 4 bases and J 5 bases; nucleotides not matched to a gene: 6. The CDR3 here is CASSITGGRETQYF. The CDR3 nucleotides are TGCGCCAGCAGCATAACAGGGGGCAGGGAGACCCAGTACTTC.

The chain carries TRBV5-1 and TRBJ2-3; no firm D call. The CDR3 length is 13 residues. V lost 5 bases, J lost 5 bases, and 12 bases lay in between. The germline CDR1 and CDR2 sequences are SGHRS and YFSETQ. CDR3 coding DNA: TGCGCCAGCAGTCGCGCGGTCAAAGATACGCAGTATTTT. Translated: CASSRAVKDTQYF.

This chain links TRBV28 with TRBJ2-1, with a possible D match to TRBD2 (6 bases). V was shortened by 2 bases and J by 2 bases, with 13 bases between the two germline ends. Germline CDR1 MDHEN, CDR2 SYDVKM. The CDR3 has 16 residues. The CDR3 DNA reads TGTGCCAGCAGTTTAGGAGGGAACCGAGCCTACAATGAGCAGTTCTTC. Translated: CASSLGGNRAYNEQFF.